The 7 T cell receptor beta chains in this list originate from one sample, sequenced in a study of Siglec-9 on CD8 T cells in melanoma. Sequenced by immunoSEQ multiplex PCR; TCRdb stores in-frame clones only, minus some. This table holds roughly 35,000 clones, approximately 83% found once. Sample: Siglec-9- CD8+ T cells sorted from blood. All receptors derive from a human donor in good health.

The chain employs TRBV27 and TRBJ2-2, with D unclear. Germline values: CDR1 MNHEY, CDR2 SMNVEV (reference sequence). This CDR3 has 13 amino acids. Trimming cost V 6 bases and J 2 bases, with 7 bases left between them. This CDR3 reads CASRSLNTGELFF. The CDR3 nucleotides read TGTGCCAGCAGGAGTCTTAACACCGGGGAGCTGTTTTTT.

This clone was observed a few times. V usage is TRBV11-2 and J usage is TRBJ2-2; D remains ambiguous. Germline V gene data show CDR1 as SGHAT and CDR2 as FQNNGV. There are 15 residues in the CDR3. Trimming took off 1 base at V and 3 bases at J, with 9 bases between the two ends. The CDR3 protein is CASSLVGRHTGELFF. For the CDR3, the DNA is TGTGCCAGCAGCTTAGTCGGACGGCACACCGGGGAGCTGTTTTTT.

V usage is TRBV30 and J usage is TRBJ1-2, with a weak D call TRBD1 (6 bases). Trimming shortened V by 5 bases and J by 0 bases, and 16 bases separated the two germline ends. The CDR3 is made up of 15 amino acids. CDR1 is GTSNPN, CDR2 SVGIG, per germline (reference sequence). The CDR3 spells CAWRIWTETNYGYTF. The CDR3 region has the DNA TGTGCCTGGCGAATCTGGACAGAGACTAACTATGGCTACACCTTC.

V is TRBV7-8 and J is TRBJ2-5, with unresolved D. This CDR3 spans 16 amino acids. Germline CDR1 and CDR2: SGHVS and FQNEAQ. V dropped 2 bases and J dropped 1 base, with 14 bases sitting between them. The chain's CDR3 is CASSLYDVQSQETQYF. CDR3 bases: TGTGCCAGCAGCTTATACGACGTGCAGTCCCAAGAGACCCAGTACTTC.

The rearrangement uses TRBV13 and TRBJ2-2; D gene uncertain. The CDR3 spans 16 residues. Germline CDR1 reads PRHDT; CDR2 reads FYEKMQ (reference sequence). Trimming shortened V by 2 bases and J by 2 bases, and 12 bases separated the two germline ends. The CDR3 is CASSLMKRSNTGELFF. The CDR3 DNA reads TGTGCCAGCAGCTTAATGAAGCGATCCAACACCGGGGAGCTGTTTTTT.

The CDR3: CASSLGLRGGVEQYF. The CDR3 DNA follows: TGTGCCAGCAGCTTAGGACTCAGGGGCGGTGTCGAGCAGTACTTC. This chain connects TRBV11-2 to TRBJ2-7; D might be TRBD1 (6 bases). Germline V gene data show CDR1 as SGHAT and CDR2 as FQNNGV. This CDR3 comprises 15 residues. V was pared by 1 base and J by 6 bases, with 16 bases between.

The V call is TRBV27, the J call TRBJ1-2; TRBD1 aligns across 7 bases. Germline trimming cut 3 bases from V and 4 bases from J; bases unmatched to any gene: 5. The CDR3 totals 14 residues. Looked up from germline, CDR1 is MNHEY and CDR2 is SMNVEV (reference sequence). The DNA of the CDR3 is TGTGCCAGCAGTTTCGCAGGGGGACTCTATGGCTACACCTTC. Its protein product is CASSFAGGLYGYTF.